The T cell receptor (beta chain) described here comes from a study of metastatic and nonmetastatic thyroid tumors. This clone was detected ten times or more. Its matching antigen is unknown. The V end was cut by 11 bases, the J end by 2 bases, with 4 bases between. Per germline, CDR1 MDHEN and CDR2 SYDVKM. This CDR3 spans 11 amino acids. TCRdb re-called the PCR reads with MiXCR. The sample records around 19,000 clones, roughly a sixth being singletons. Nobody among the patients had been given any treatment before thyroid surgery. Study-level results: It was reported that TCR beta diversity was significantly higher in malignant thyroid tumors than benign nodules, in blood and tumor.

Sequencing was performed on blood. V gene TRBV28 combines with J gene TRBJ2-6; D is unclear. The sequence was obtained from a female donor with papillary thyroid cancer or a benign thyroid nodule (not recorded which). Some clones in this sample may be carry-over from other donors' samples. DNA of the CDR3: TGTGCCTCGGCTGGGGCCAACGTCCTGACTTTC. It yields the protein CASAGANVLTF. Complete variable domain (other parts from reference TRBV28 and TRBJ2-6): DVKVTQSSRYLVKRTGEKVFLECVQDMDHENMFWYRQDPGLGLRLIYFSYDVKMKEKGDIPEGYSVSREKKERFSLILESASTNQTSMYLCASAGANVLTFGAGSRLTVL.